This T cell receptor beta chain was identified in a study of T cell responses to AZD1222 COVID-19 vaccine. CDR3 length: 15 amino acids. Germline V gene lookup returns CDR1 MGHRA and CDR2 YSYEKL. V shed 5 bases and J 5 bases; nucleotides not matched to a gene: 5. Study-wide results and limits: Repertoires were sampled only after the peak T cell response.

The table came from immunoSEQ multiplex PCR; TCRdb's copy has only in-frame clones and leaves some out. The table lists roughly 80,000 clones, around nine tenths of them singletons. Note on this clone: The antigen remains undetermined.

The rearrangement links TRBV4-1 to TRBJ1-6; 8 nucleotides match TRBD1. The receptor comes from an adult in good health. Sequencing used peripheral blood, obtained on day 0 of MenACWY control vaccination. In DNA form, the CDR3 reads TGCGCCAGCAGCAGGCCGGGACAGGATAATTCACCCCTCCACTTT. Its protein product is CASSRPGQDNSPLHF.